This T cell receptor beta chain was profiled in a study of T cells in Graves' hyperthyroidism and ophthalmopathy. The overall study: Peripheral blood was collected at initial diagnosis, before any treatment. Study-level points and caveats: The majority of expanded thyroid clonotypes above 0.001 also appeared in blood.

The investigators amplified TCR beta CDR3 regions from RNA transcripts. Carried out on the TCR CDR3, a first-round RT-PCR used the HTBI primer set. One entry per CDR3 protein, called by TCRdb with MiXCR from the multiplex PCR reads. The sample consists of 400,000 to 600,000 distinct CDR3 sequences, about 16% of them appearing once. Duration under 3 months, a NOSPECS grade of at least 4, and a Clinical Activity Score of at least 3 characterized the ophthalmopathy patients. Investigators excluded patients with uncontrolled infection, other autoimmune disease, pregnancy or lactation. This clonotype was found many times. Its antigen is not known. V lost 4 bases to trimming and J lost 4 bases; unmatched junction nucleotides: 10. The CDR3 is 17 residues long. The germline V gene encodes CDR1 LGHNA and CDR2 YNFKEQ.

V gene TRBV4-2 combines with J gene TRBJ2-3, with TRBD2 identical over 11 bases. The specimen was blood. This clonotype was sampled from a woman in her twenties or thirties with Graves' ophthalmopathy. CDR3 coding DNA: TGTGCCAGCAGCCCGGATCTACTAGCGGGAGTTGCAGATACGCAGTATTTT. Its translation is CASSPDLLAGVADTQYF.